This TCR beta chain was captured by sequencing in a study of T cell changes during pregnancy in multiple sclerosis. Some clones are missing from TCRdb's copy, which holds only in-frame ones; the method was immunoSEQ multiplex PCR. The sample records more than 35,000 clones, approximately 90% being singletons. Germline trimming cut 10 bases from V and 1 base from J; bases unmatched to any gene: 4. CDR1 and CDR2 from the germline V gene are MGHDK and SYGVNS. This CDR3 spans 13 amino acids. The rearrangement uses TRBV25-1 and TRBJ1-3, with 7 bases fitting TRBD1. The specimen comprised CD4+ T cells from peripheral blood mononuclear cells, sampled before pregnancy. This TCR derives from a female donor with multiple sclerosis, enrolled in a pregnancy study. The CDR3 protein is CATDRVSGNTIYF. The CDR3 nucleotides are TGTGCCACCGACAGGGTATCTGGAAACACCATATATTTT. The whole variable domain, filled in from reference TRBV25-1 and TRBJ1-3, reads EADIYQTPRYLVIGTGKKITLECSQTMGHDKMYWYQQDPGMELHLIHYSYGVNSTEKGDLSSESTVSRIRTEHFPLTLESARPSHTSQYLCATDRVSGNTIYFGEGSWLTVV.